This TCR beta chain was sequenced for a study of regulatory T cells in long-lasting Graves disease. Study overall: Antithyroid drugs had been taken under 3 months by newly diagnosed Graves' patients.

The table lists this clonotype with many counts. CDR3-region Arm-PCR and iRepertoire HTBI primers produced the TCR beta libraries. TCRdb re-analysed the multiplex PCR reads in MiXCR, keeping a single row per CDR3 protein. The sample has roughly 250,000 distinct CDR3 sequences, 15% to 20% seen once. Noted time point: newly diagnosed GD, antithyroid drugs for less than 3 months. PBMC RNA served as the TCR library source. The V and J ends lost 3 bases and 6 bases respectively, with 17 bases between them. This CDR3 is built from 15 residues. Germline V gene data show CDR1 as WNHNN and CDR2 as SYGVQD (reference sequence). These data were likewise used in another study, on T cells in Graves' hyperthyroidism and ophthalmopathy.

V is TRBV10-1 and J is TRBJ1-1, with D hard to call. The sequence came from a woman younger than 45 with Graves disease. This material consisted of peripheral blood mononuclear cells (PBMCs), taken at new diagnosis, from a patient treated with antithyroid drugs. CDR3 sequence (DNA): TGCGCCAGCAGTGACCAAGGCGGGGTCGGTTCTGAAGCTTTCTTT. Protein: CASSDQGGVGSEAFF.